This T cell receptor (beta chain) derives from a study of T-cell reconstitution after alpha-beta-depleted transplantation in children. J was trimmed by 3 bases and V by 4 bases; bases with no gene match: 11. In germline, CDR1 is SGHDN, CDR2 FVKESK. CDR3 length equals 16 residues. This clonotype came up many times. Unique molecular identifiers were incorporated during preparation of the TCRbeta library. MiXCR was run by TCRdb on the PCR reads, yielding one entry per CDR3 protein. The sample carries fewer than 25,000 distinct CDR3 sequences, approximately 11% recorded once. The sequenced sample was PBMCs from the stem cell graft donor, obtained from the stem cell graft. The clonotype was recovered from a human donor who donated a stem cell graft to a child with chronic granulomatous disease. The J gene is TRBJ2-7, the V gene TRBV14, with 8 bases fitting TRBD1. As DNA, the CDR3 is TGTGCCAGCAGCCCATACAGGGGGGACTCTATCTACGAGCAGTACTTC. Translation: CASSPYRGDSIYEQYF.